A single sample gave rise to the 19 T cell receptor beta chains below, sequenced in a study of CD8 T cells in ankylosing spondylitis. TCRdb ran MiXCR on the 5' RACE reads and lists one entry per CDR3 protein. The top ten clones hold 6% of a sample with roughly 150,000 distinct CDR3 sequences, 25% to 35% of them seen once. The sample taken for sequencing was synovial fluid, either unsorted or a sorted T cell fraction (not recorded which). The origin of the receptors is a male donor with ankylosing spondylitis.

This clonotype was found once. The rearrangement links TRBV20-1 to TRBJ2-5, with TRBD2 identical over 10 bases. V shed 1 base, J shed 4 bases, and the junction held 3 bases outside the gene matches. CDR3 length: 14 residues. The germline V gene encodes CDR1 DFQATT and CDR2 SNEGSKA (reference sequence). CDR3 loop: CSARGTSGLETQYF. As DNA, the CDR3 is TGCAGTGCTAGAGGGACTAGCGGATTAGAGACCCAGTACTTC.

This clonotype was detected ten times or more. The rearrangement joins TRBV10-3 to TRBJ1-5; 7 nucleotides agree with TRBD1. CDR1 is ENHRY, CDR2 SYGVKD, per germline. This CDR3 is 14 amino acids long. J gave up 6 bases and V 5 bases, and 7 bases lay outside the gene matches. For the CDR3, the DNA is TGTGCCATCAGTCCTGACAGGGATCTTCAGCCCCAGCATTTT. As protein: CAISPDRDLQPQHF.

The V gene is TRBV6-5, the J gene TRBJ2-4, with TRBD2 as a possible D gene (5 bases). Between the trimmed V and J ends, which lost 7 bases and 5 bases, there was a span of 9 bases. Germline V gene lookup returns CDR1 MNHEY and CDR2 SVGAGI. The CDR3 length is 12 residues. The CDR3 sequence is CASIGGENIQYF. The DNA of the CDR3 is TGTGCCAGCATTGGAGGAGAAAACATTCAGTACTTC.

The rearrangement uses TRBV12-3 or TRBV12-4 and TRBJ2-2; 8 bases are a match to TRBD1. Trimming at V came to 6 bases and at J to 2 bases, leaving 11 bases not matched to a gene. This CDR3 has 17 amino acids. The CDR3 loop is CASSPPRTGRNTGELFF. In nucleotides, the CDR3 is TGTGCCAGCAGCCCCCCTCGGACAGGGCGTAACACCGGGGAGCTGTTTTTT.

This clonotype was seen repeatedly, ten times or more. CDR3 nucleotide sequence: TGTGCCAGCAGTTACCCAACCGCTGAAGCTTTCTTT. This gives the protein CASSYPTAEAFF. The gene calls are TRBV6-2 or TRBV6-3 and TRBJ1-1; D uncertain. Germline assignment: CDR1 MNHEY and CDR2 SVGEGT. This CDR3 region has 12 residues. The V and J ends lost 2 bases and 6 bases respectively, with 7 bases between them.

There are a few counts of this clonotype. V usage is TRBV11-1 and J usage is TRBJ2-7, with TRBD2 matching 7 bases. Germline lookup yields CDR1 SGHAT and CDR2 FQDESV (reference sequence). Germline trimming cut 0 bases from V and 0 bases from J; bases unmatched to any gene: 2. The CDR3 spans 15 residues. DNA for the CDR3: TGTGCCAGCAGCTTAGCGGGAGGGCCCTCCTACGAGCAGTACTTC. It is translated as CASSLAGGPSYEQYF.

The chain joins TRBV24-1 to TRBJ2-1; unclear D gene. The V end lost 4 bases, the J end lost 8 bases, and 8 bases lay between the germline ends. Germline V gives CDR1 KGHDR, CDR2 SFDVKD. The CDR3 sequence is 12 residues long. The CDR3 here is CATSDQEYEQFF. The DNA of the CDR3 is TGTGCCACCAGTGACCAGGAATATGAGCAGTTCTTC.

This rearrangement joins TRBV12-3 or TRBV12-4 to TRBJ2-7, with TRBD1 matching 8 bases. CDR3 length: 15 amino acids. The trim removed 6 bases at V and 2 bases at J, leaving 9 bases unmatched. The CDR3 sequence is CASRNPGGQTYEQYF. The CDR3 nucleotides read TGTGCCAGCAGAAACCCAGGGGGCCAGACCTACGAGCAGTACTTC.

This clonotype is medium-sized (0.01 to 0.1%) by share. The chain links TRBV15 to TRBJ1-1, with TRBD1 matching 7 bases. Trimming cost V 2 bases and J 1 base; bases outside gene matches: 1. This CDR3 has 14 residues. The germline V gene has CDR1 LNHNV and CDR2 YYDKDF (reference sequence). CDR3 sequence: CATSRRQGNTEAFF. For the CDR3, the DNA is TGTGCCACCAGCAGACGACAGGGGAACACTGAAGCTTTCTTT.

This clonotype occurred a few times. One end of the junction fails to match germline, which may point to a read error. The rearrangement joins TRBV30 to TRBJ2-7; 7 bases fit TRBD2. CDR1 is GTSNPN and CDR2 is SVGIG in the germline V gene (reference sequence). CDR3 length equals 12 residues. Here the CDR3 DNA reads TGTGCCTGGAGTGTGACAGCGGGAAGGGAAAACTTC. Its protein product is CAWSVTAGRENF.

This chain uses TRBV7-9 with TRBJ2-4; 7 bases align to TRBD1. V trimming: 1 base; J trimming: 9 bases; junction bases outside the gene matches: 6. This CDR3 region has 14 residues. Per the germline V gene, CDR1 is SEHNR and CDR2 is FQNEAQ (reference sequence). CDR3 nucleotide sequence: TGTGCCAGCAGCTTAGGGCAGGGGGATTCCATTCAGTACTTC. Protein product: CASSLGQGDSIQYF.

This chain connects TRBV11-1 to TRBJ2-1; the D gene is possibly TRBD2 (6 bases). CDR3 length: 19 amino acids. Trimming left V 0 bases short and J 4 bases short, with 22 bases between. The germline V gene has CDR1 SGHAT and CDR2 FQDESV (reference sequence). As DNA, the CDR3 is TGTGCCAGCAGCTTAGCTCAATCCGGGACTTGGGGGGTTTACAATGAGCAGTTCTTC. It specifies CASSLAQSGTWGVYNEQFF. Full variable domain (rest looked up from reference TRBV11-1 and TRBJ2-1): EAEVAQSPRYKITEKSQAVAFWCDPISGHATLYWYRQILGQGPELLVQFQDESVVDDSQLPKDRFSAERLKGVDSTLKIQPAELGDSAMYLCASSLAQSGTWGVYNEQFFGPGTRLTVL.

This clonotype has just a few counts. J is TRBJ2-2 and V is TRBV5-1, with TRBD1 matching 9 bases. Germline V lookup: CDR1 SGHRS, CDR2 YFSETQ. The CDR3 totals 15 residues. The V gene end was trimmed by 5 bases and the J gene end by 4 bases; junction bases not matched to a gene: 6. The DNA for the CDR3 is TGCGCCAGCAGATCCGGGACAGGGACCACCGGGGAGCTGTTTTTT. As protein: CASRSGTGTTGELFF.

The chain joins TRBV6-2 or TRBV6-3 to TRBJ1-2; D remains ambiguous. The V end was cut by 6 bases, the J end by 5 bases, with 16 bases between. The CDR3 covers 14 residues. In germline, CDR1 is MNHEY, CDR2 SVGEGT. The CDR3 spells CASRRSTDQYGYTF. The DNA for the CDR3 is TGTGCCAGCAGGCGCAGCACAGATCAATATGGCTACACCTTC.

The rearrangement joins TRBV7-8 to TRBJ2-7; D unresolved. CDR1 is SGHVS and CDR2 is FQNEAQ in the germline V gene. V lost 1 base and J lost 9, with 10 bases in between. The CDR3 length is 12 residues. The CDR3 loop reads CASSLGAGLQYF. CDR3 nucleotide sequence: TGTGCCAGCAGCTTAGGGGCAGGTTTGCAGTACTTC.

This clonotype has more than one count but fewer than ten. The chain joins TRBV27 to TRBJ1-2; possible D gene TRBD1, 5 bases. The V and J ends lost 5 bases and 9 bases respectively, with 16 bases between them. The CDR3 is made up of 13 amino acids. CDR1 is MNHEY, CDR2 SMNVEV, per germline (reference sequence). DNA for the CDR3: TGTGCCAGCAGTAAGCGGGGCGCGATAAGCTACACCTTC. Amino acid sequence: CASSKRGAISYTF.

The genes are TRBV7-2 and TRBJ1-1; D is undetermined. Trimming removed 2 bases at V and 3 bases at J, with 16 bases between. CDR1 SGHTA and CDR2 FQGNSA come from the germline V gene. CDR3 length equals 16 residues. CDR3 region: CASSLNVRAADTEAFF. The CDR3 nucleotides read TGTGCCAGCAGCTTAAACGTGCGGGCTGCGGACACTGAAGCTTTCTTT.

This clonotype has just a few counts. V and J are TRBV3-1 and TRBJ1-2, with a weak D call TRBD1 (5 bases). The length of the CDR3 is 13 residues. V lost 2 bases, J lost 6 bases, and 10 bases lay in between. Germline lookup yields CDR1 LGHDT and CDR2 YNNKEL (reference sequence). CDR3 nucleotide sequence: TGTGCCAGCAGCCAAATCCCGGGGGATGGCTACACCTTC. Amino acid sequence: CASSQIPGDGYTF.

This clonotype was counted between two and nine times. The CDR3: CASSPGPSASYEQYF. The CDR3 DNA follows: TGTGCCAGCAGCCCGGGACCGTCGGCGTCCTACGAGCAGTACTTC. This chain connects TRBV5-6 to TRBJ2-7; D may be TRBD1 or TRBD2 (5 bases each). CDR1 and CDR2 (germline): SGHDT, YYEEEE. The CDR3 spans 15 residues. The V and J ends lost 4 bases and 1 base respectively, with 15 bases between them.